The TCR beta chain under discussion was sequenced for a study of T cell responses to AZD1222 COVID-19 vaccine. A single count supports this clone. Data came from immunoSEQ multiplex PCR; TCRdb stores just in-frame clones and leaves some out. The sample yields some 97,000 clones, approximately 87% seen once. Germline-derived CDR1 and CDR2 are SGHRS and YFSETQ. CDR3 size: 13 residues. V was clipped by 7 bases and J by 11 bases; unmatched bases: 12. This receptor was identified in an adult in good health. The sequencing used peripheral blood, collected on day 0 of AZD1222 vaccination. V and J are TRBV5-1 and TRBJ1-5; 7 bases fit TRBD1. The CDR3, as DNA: TGCGCCAGCTCGGAGACAGGGTGGGAGGCCCAGCATTTT. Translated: CASSETGWEAQHF.